These T cell receptor beta chains were read from a single sample in a study of blood T cells in healthy people across ages. TCRdb re-called the 5' RACE reads through MiXCR, storing one row per CDR3 protein. The table records about 1 million distinct CDR3 sequences, under 55% of them present only once. Sequenced material: blood. The receptors originated from a woman aged 60-70 years in good health. The conserved cysteine and the conserved F or W are not part of the CDR3 here.

TRBV29-1	TRBJ1-2	SVEGGGWGYT
TRBV7-9	TRBJ2-4	ASSPPGTSGNSYEQY
TRBV11-2	TRBJ2-5	ASSLATGVETQY
TRBV7-8	TRBJ2-3	ASSLDGRAVSTDTQY
TRBV20-1	TRBJ2-7	SARDAGQGGVYEQY
TRBV20-1	TRBJ2-5	SASPLTSGKETQY
TRBV7-9	TRBJ2-7	ASSLVQGNRNEQY
TRBV18	TRBJ1-1	ASSPYTINAEAF
TRBV9	TRBJ2-4	ASSVADGSYGQY
TRBV9	TRBJ2-7	ASSVAGLAGEQY
TRBV7-3	TRBJ2-1	ASSTLRIGAEQF
TRBV20-1	TRBJ2-1	SASRSGDYNEQF
TRBV20-1	TRBJ2-3	SARDSSGIADTQY
TRBV7-2	TRBJ2-7	ASSFASRSSYEQY
TRBV20-1	.	SASGRQGYEQY
TRBV5-1	TRBJ2-1	ASSLRQLDYSYNEQF
TRBV5-1	TRBJ2-7	ASTLAGGPYEQY
TRBV7-6	TRBJ2-3	ASSWGLVETDTQY
TRBV20-1	TRBJ2-3	SARTSGNTDTQY
TRBV5-1	.	ASRNGQVSTYEQY
TRBV25-1	TRBJ2-1	ASSEYKGSGIHGQF
TRBV5-5	TRBJ2-1	ASGDLTGLRGNEQF
TRBV20-1	TRBJ2-5	SARGSPVTQETQY
TRBV9	TRBJ2-7	ASSLYSGTSYEQY
TRBV5-1	TRBJ2-3	ASRLRQSITDTQY
TRBV7-9	TRBJ2-7	ASSPPTGQNYEQY
TRBV20-1	TRBJ1-2	SARPPRDRGVYGYT
TRBV20-1	TRBJ1-1	SATSVVPEAF
TRBV29-1	TRBJ2-7	SVEGTGTSYEQY